This T cell receptor beta chain was sequenced for a study of persistence of HIV-infected CD4 T cells (TCRdb year 2020). Regarding the research as a whole: CMV- and HIV-1 Gag-responding CD4+ T cells were isolated from ART-treated individuals so that antigen-driven clonal expansion of HIV-1-infected cells could be examined. The TCR cluster analysis across participants included roughly 8 participants for CMV and roughly 7 participants for Gag. Peripheral blood samples of up to roughly 200 mL were taken at multiple time points, with the exception of a couple of participants who underwent leukapheresis at a single time point. The clonality of all cells in each sorted population was measured by TCRbeta sequencing, and the clonality of infected cells was measured by proviral sequencing. The median time participants had been on suppressive ART was 8 years. Overall study results and their limits: The study involved few individuals and tested only a limited range of antigens. Enrichment of degenerate expanded CDR3beta sequences was found in antigen-responding cells, suggesting convergent selection of CD4+ responses to CMV and Gag. Bulk TCR analyses could not be limited to the rare CMV-responding cells that actually contained HIV-1 proviruses. A correlation was observed between TCR oligoclonality and proviral oligoclonality within the same sorted populations. Significantly lower TCRbeta richness was observed in CMV- and Gag-responding cells than in anti-CD3/anti-CD28-responding cells, and higher oligoclonality was observed in CMV-responding cells than in CD3/CD28-stimulated and Gag-responding cells.

Per the publication, the treatment or condition label means: suppressive antiretroviral therapy. A pool of overlapping 15-mer peptides from HIV-1 Gag, at 0.85 to 1 ug per peptide per mL, was used to stimulate the cells. Nonresponding CD40L-negative CD69-negative CD45RO-high memory CD4+ T cells were sorted as memory populations depleted of antigen-responding cells. HIV-1-infected adults in whom suppressive ART had been started during chronic infection were enrolled as participants. For at least 4 years, participants had undetectable plasma HIV-1 RNA, below 50 copies/mL. To be included, a participant needed positive CMV serology and a CD4+ T cell count above 400 cells/uL. Before stimulation, PBMCs were isolated using density centrifugation and then depleted of CD8+ T cells. Stimulation of CD8-depleted PBMCs was carried out for about 19 hours with anti-CD28/CD49d costimulation, CD40-blocking antibody and enfuvirtide, to prevent new infections. Cell sorting was done on a Beckman Coulter MoFlo Legacy or XDP sorter, and dead cells were excluded with propidium iodide. Genomic DNA was extracted using the QIAamp DNA Mini Kit for samples with more than one million cells and using the Quick-DNA Microprep Kit for all other samples.

Trimming removed 5 bases from V and 2 bases from J, leaving 16 bases between the germline ends. The CDR3 runs 15 amino acids, cysteine and phenylalanine included. The read is trimmed to its CDR3 DNA, 45 bases read in frame from base 1. The CDR1 and CDR2 encoded by the germline V gene are SGHRS and YFSETQ. Only one count was recorded for this clone. This receptor's antigen is unknown. The record has no base qualities; no much larger clone is one base away. TCRbeta repertoires were sequenced from genomic DNA with the immunoSEQ hsTCRB assay version 4 in survey mode. For TCRbeta sequencing, genomic DNA was diluted to around 9.7 ng/uL, with up to about 1 ug used per sample. The authors' pipeline ran thus. Analysis of the TCRbeta data was done in ImmunoSeq Analyzer 3.0, and diversity was computed on productive nucleotide rearrangements. Using the Immunarch R package, lower-bound TCR diversity was estimated with the improved Chao index and clonality was estimated with the Gini coefficient. Nucleotide rearrangements that differed but encoded the same CDR3beta amino acid sequence were counted as separate clonotypes. Differential abundance analysis identified TCRbeta sequences significantly enriched in antigen-responding cells relative to anti-CD3/anti-CD28-activated cells. TCRs were clustered by predicted peptide-MHC specificity with GLIPH2, both within individual participants and across merged participant data sets. Sourced from immuneACCESS, this table was stored by TCRdb with only in-frame sequences that have V and J called. A share of the clones is absent; for the studies checked, an unresolved V gene accounts for under half, and the remainder has no known explanation. V and J calls and clone size are those listed in that table; D and trimming were worked out from the DNA. This sample is represented by some 40,000 clones; over 65% of them were singletons. In total, the top ten clones hold around 5.4% of the sample.

This TCR derives from an adult with HIV. The donor label of this sample is uncertain. The chain is encoded by TRBV5-1 joined to TRBJ1-1; the D segment cannot be called with confidence. The sample consisted of cultured CD4+ T cells from PBMCs, taken from a patient who received antiretroviral therapy. This specimen's cell subset or site label, interpreted: CD40L-CD69- CD45RO-high memory CD4 T cells not responding to Gag peptides. The DNA is as follows: TGCGCCAGCAGACCCCTAGAGCAAACCAACACTGAAGCTTTCTTT. Translated, this gives CASRPLEQTNTEAFF.